Below are 20 T cell receptor beta chains sequenced from a single sample in a study of shared clonotypes between healthy human individuals. Only in-frame clones appear in the TCRdb table, and some are missing; sequencing was by immunoSEQ multiplex PCR. In the table there are about 2 million clones, around 96% of which are singletons. Naive CD8 isolation took CD45RO-negative cells positively selected for CCR7 and excluded terminally differentiated effector memory CD45RA+ cells. Sequenced: naive CD8+ T cells sorted from blood. These receptors all stem from a man between 18 and 29 years old in good health.

Comments on this clone: Other DNA sequences in this sample translate to the same CDR3. This rearrangement joins TRBV27 to TRBJ2-2; possible D gene TRBD1, 6 bases. Germline V gene data show CDR1 as MNHEY and CDR2 as SMNVEV (reference sequence). The CDR3 sequence is 14 residues long. With 5 bases removed from V and 1 base from J, the gap between germline ends came to 8 bases. The CDR3 sequence: CASSIQGNTGELFF. For the CDR3, the DNA is TGTGCCAGCAGTATACAGGGGAACACCGGGGAGCTGTTTTTT.

The V call is TRBV5-8, the J call TRBJ1-2; D uncertain. Trimming cost V 4 bases and J 3 bases, with 19 bases left between them. The CDR3 covers 16 residues. The germline CDR1 and CDR2 sequences are SGHTS and YDEGEE. This chain's CDR3 is CASSQPRAASDYGYTF. Here the CDR3 DNA reads TGTGCCAGCAGCCAGCCTCGTGCCGCGTCGGACTATGGCTACACCTTC.

The gene calls are TRBV12-5 and TRBJ2-7, with D possibly being TRBD2 (5 bases). CDR1 and CDR2 from the germline V gene are LGHNT and FRNRAP. Trimming pared 0 bases from V and 6 bases from J, leaving 9 bases between. This CDR3 has 13 residues. Here the CDR3 DNA reads TGTGCTAGTGGTTTGGTAAAGGGAGCCGAGCAGTACTTC. Translating it yields CASGLVKGAEQYF.

As DNA, the CDR3 is TGTGCCAGCAGTCCTGGGCCCCAATATAGCAATCAGCCCCAGCATTTT. This sequence encodes CASSPGPQYSNQPQHF. The chain has TRBV28 and TRBJ1-5; D unclear. The germline gives CDR1 MDHEN, CDR2 SYDVKM. V shed 5 bases and J shed 0 bases, with 14 bases lying between them. The CDR3 is made up of 16 amino acids.

Concerning this clone itself: The sample contains more than one DNA sequence encoding this CDR3. CDR3 amino acids: CAWSVGTGDNEQFF. In DNA form, the CDR3 reads TGTGCCTGGAGTGTAGGGACAGGGGACAATGAGCAGTTCTTC. This chain uses TRBV30 with TRBJ2-1; TRBD1 agrees at 10 bases. The V segment lost 0 bases and the J segment 5 bases; nucleotides outside the gene matches: 1. The length of the CDR3 is 14 residues. Germline-derived CDR1 and CDR2 are GTSNPN and SVGIG (reference sequence). The full variable domain, completed using reference TRBV30 and TRBJ2-1, is SQTIHQWPATLVQPVGSPLSLECTVEGTSNPNLYWYRQAAGRGLQLLFYSVGIGQISSEVPQNLSASRPQDRQFILSSKKLLLSDSGFYLCAWSVGTGDNEQFFGPGTRLTVL.

The chain is built from TRBV4-1 and TRBJ2-7; D tentatively fits TRBD1 or TRBD2 (5 bases each). Trimming left V 1 base short and J 3 bases short, with 16 bases between. Germline CDR1 and CDR2: MGHRA and YSYEKL. The CDR3 length is 16 residues. The CDR3 loop reads CASSQVRGDGFYEQYF. The CDR3 DNA follows: TGCGCCAGCAGCCAAGTTCGAGGGGACGGATTCTACGAGCAGTACTTC.

This chain joins TRBV25-1 and TRBJ2-7, with D perhaps assigned TRBD1 or TRBD2 (7 bases each). Germline assignment: CDR1 MGHDK and CDR2 SYGVNS. The CDR3 is 14 residues long. Trimming took off 7 bases at V and 3 bases at J, with 16 bases between the two ends. For the CDR3, the DNA is TGTGCCAGCACGAGGGAGGGGGCGATCTACGAGCAGTACTTC. Amino acid sequence: CASTREGAIYEQYF.

V is TRBV28 and J is TRBJ2-7; 10 bases fit TRBD1. V shed 4 bases, J shed 2 bases, and the junction held 2 bases outside the gene matches. Germline CDR1 is MDHEN and CDR2 is SYDVKM. This CDR3 comprises 14 residues. CDR3 in amino acids: CASSWGTGAYEQYF. CDR3 bases: TGTGCCAGCAGTTGGGGGACAGGGGCCTACGAGCAGTACTTC. Full variable domain (rest looked up from reference TRBV28 and TRBJ2-7): DVKVTQSSRYLVKRTGEKVFLECVQDMDHENMFWYRQDPGLGLRLIYFSYDVKMKEKGDIPEGYSVSREKKERFSLILESASTNQTSMYLCASSWGTGAYEQYFGPGTRLTVT.

The genes are TRBV10-3 and TRBJ2-5, with TRBD1 as a possible D gene (6 bases). The CDR3 contains 16 residues. V gave up 2 bases and J gave up 0 bases, with 13 bases separating them. Germline V gene lookup returns CDR1 ENHRY and CDR2 SYGVKD. The DNA of the CDR3 is TGTGCCATCAGTGAGATAGGGGGACACTACCAAGAGACCCAGTACTTC. Its protein product is CAISEIGGHYQETQYF.

The V gene is TRBV27, the J gene TRBJ1-5; 9 bases fit TRBD1. The germline CDR1 and CDR2 sequences are MNHEY and SMNVEV (reference sequence). After removal of 7 bases from V and 3 bases from J, the junction contained 4 bases not matched to a gene. The CDR3 length is 14 residues. Written as DNA, the CDR3 is TGTGCCAGCAATGACAGGGGGACCAATCAGCCCCAGCATTTT. As protein: CASNDRGTNQPQHF.

This chain links TRBV19 with TRBJ1-5; the D gene is possibly TRBD1 (5 bases). V lost 1 base and J lost 3, with 10 bases in between. The CDR3 is 15 amino acids. Germline lookup yields CDR1 LNHDA and CDR2 SQIVND (reference sequence). In DNA form, the CDR3 reads TGTGCCAGTAGTATAGGCAGGGCGCCCAATCAGCCCCAGCATTTT. Protein sequence: CASSIGRAPNQPQHF.

The rearrangement uses TRBV6-6 and TRBJ2-5, with 9 bases aligning to TRBD1. The end of the DNA aligns better with TRBJ2-7, so the J call may be wrong. The germline gives CDR1 MNHNY, CDR2 SVGAGI (reference sequence). The CDR3 loop spans 15 amino acids. CDR3 nucleotides: TGTGCCAGCAGTTACCGGACAGGGGATTACTACGAGCAGTACTTC. It codes for CASSYRTGDYYEQYF.

The chain carries TRBV14 and TRBJ2-7, with TRBD1 identical over 8 bases. The germline CDR1 and CDR2 sequences are SGHDN and FVKESK. The V gene end was trimmed by 6 bases and the J gene end by 2 bases; junction bases not matched to a gene: 9. There are 15 residues in the CDR3. The CDR3 coding sequence is TGTGCCAGCAGTCGGCCCGGACAGGGCACCTACGAGCAGTACTTC. This encodes CASSRPGQGTYEQYF.

The rearrangement joins TRBV29-1 to TRBJ2-7; 9 bases are shared with TRBD1. Germline CDR1 SQVTM, CDR2 ANQGSEA. The CDR3 is 14 amino acids. The V and J ends lost 3 bases and 5 bases, in that order; junction bases with no gene match: 8. CDR3 in DNA: TGCAGCGTTGAGGCCGGGACAGGGACGGACGAGCAGTACTTC. Amino acids: CSVEAGTGTDEQYF.

The genes are TRBV27 and TRBJ2-3, with a tentative D call TRBD2 (6 bases). Trimming shortened V by 2 bases and J by 2 bases, and 14 bases separated the two germline ends. The CDR3 length is 16 residues. Germline V CDR1 and CDR2: MNHEY, SMNVEV (reference sequence). The CDR3 sequence is CASSLRDASATDTQYF. CDR3 in DNA: TGTGCCAGCAGTTTACGTGATGCTAGCGCCACAGATACGCAGTATTTT.

The chain joins TRBV29-1 to TRBJ2-3, with D perhaps TRBD1 (5 bases). Per germline, CDR1 SQVTM and CDR2 ANQGSEA. V lost 0 bases and J lost 0, with 22 bases in between. The length of the CDR3 is 19 residues. This CDR3 reads CSVEDWALRATASTDTQYF. The CDR3, as DNA: TGCAGCGTTGAAGATTGGGCCCTTCGGGCGACAGCTAGCACAGATACGCAGTATTTT.

This chain's CDR3 is CASSQDRALGVETQYF. CDR3 nucleotide sequence: TGCGCCAGCAGCCAAGATCGGGCCCTAGGGGTGGAGACCCAGTACTTC. The chain links TRBV4-3 to TRBJ2-5; weak D call: TRBD1 (5 bases). CDR1 and CDR2 from the germline V gene are LGHNA and YSLEER. Trimming pared 0 bases from V and 5 bases from J, leaving 16 bases between. The CDR3 has 16 residues.

The gene calls are TRBV6-5 and TRBJ2-4; perhaps TRBD2 as D (5 bases). Trimming removed 7 bases at V and 6 bases at J, with 7 bases between. This CDR3 has 11 residues. Looked up from germline, CDR1 is MNHEY and CDR2 is SVGAGI. The CDR3 reads CASTEGNIQYF. The CDR3 nucleotides read TGTGCCAGCACCGAGGGAAACATTCAGTACTTC.

The V gene is TRBV27, the J gene TRBJ2-1, with 8 bases identical to TRBD2. This CDR3 has 15 residues. Germline loops: CDR1 MNHEY, CDR2 SMNVEV (reference sequence). The J segment lost 3 bases and the V segment lost 4 bases, leaving 5 bases of the junction unmatched. CDR3 DNA: TGTGCCAGCAGTTGGAGCGGGGGTGGCTACAATGAGCAGTTCTTC. This sequence encodes CASSWSGGGYNEQFF.

In its sample, this clone was seen once. The chain has TRBV4-3 and TRBJ1-4; 8 bases are shared with TRBD1. There are 15 residues in the CDR3. The germline V gene has CDR1 LGHNA and CDR2 YSLEER. V was clipped by 4 bases and J by 7 bases; unmatched bases: 8. The CDR3 DNA sequence: TGCGCCAGCAGCCCCGACAGGGGTGATGGTGAAAAACTGTTTTTT. Amino acid sequence: CASSPDRGDGEKLFF.